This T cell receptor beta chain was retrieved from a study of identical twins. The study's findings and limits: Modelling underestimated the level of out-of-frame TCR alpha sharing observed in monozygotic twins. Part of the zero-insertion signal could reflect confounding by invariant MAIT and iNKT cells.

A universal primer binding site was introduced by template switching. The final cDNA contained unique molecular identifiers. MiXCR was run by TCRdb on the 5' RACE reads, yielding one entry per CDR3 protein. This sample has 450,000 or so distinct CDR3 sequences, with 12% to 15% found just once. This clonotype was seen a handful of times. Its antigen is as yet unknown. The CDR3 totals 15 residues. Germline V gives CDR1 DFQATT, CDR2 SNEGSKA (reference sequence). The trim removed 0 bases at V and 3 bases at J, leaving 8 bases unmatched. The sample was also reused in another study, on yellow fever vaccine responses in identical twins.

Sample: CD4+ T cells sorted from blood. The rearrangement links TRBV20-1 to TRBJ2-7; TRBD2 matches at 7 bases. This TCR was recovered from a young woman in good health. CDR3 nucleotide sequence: TGCAGTGCTAGAGATGCGGGGACTACCCTCTACGAGCAGTACTTC. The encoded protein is CSARDAGTTLYEQYF.